This TCR beta chain came from a study of blood T cell repertoires in COVID-19. Study processing details: Amplification of reference gene primers was used by the study to estimate nucleated cell counts. Clones were sequenced by immunoSEQ multiplex PCR, and TCRdb holds only the in-frame ones, with some missing. The D gene and trimming were derived from the DNA, and the V and J assignments and clone size from that table. In the table there are roughly 300,000 clones, roughly 85% of which are singletons. Participant-reported clinical history was the basis for cohort assignment. In germline, CDR1 is MGHRA, CDR2 YSYEKL. V shed 3 bases and J 0 bases; nucleotides not matched to a gene: 3. The CDR3 contains 16 residues.

The sequence was collected from a middle-aged woman with acute COVID-19. Sequencing used PBMCs or T cells enriched from blood (not recorded which). This chain connects TRBV4-1 to TRBJ2-1; 9 bases agree with TRBD1. The CDR3 reads CASSQVDRGSYNEQFF. In DNA, the CDR3 is TGCGCCAGCAGCCAGGTGGACAGGGGCTCCTACAATGAGCAGTTCTTC.